This T cell receptor beta chain was retrieved from a study of blood T cell repertoires in COVID-19. For the study at large: From the United States, Italy and Spain came samples of acute and convalescent COVID-19. Nucleic acid was either cDNA or gDNA, and it came from T cells, B-cell-depleted T cells, or PBMCs.

TCRdb's copy holds only in-frame clones and misses some; the assay was immunoSEQ multiplex PCR. The sample has some 93,000 clones, 85% seen once; the top ten hold approximately 3.9%. The CDR3 contains 16 residues. Germline trimming cut 5 bases from V and 8 bases from J; bases unmatched to any gene: 6. CDR1 is MNHEY, CDR2 SMNVEV, per germline (reference sequence). V gene TRBV27 combines with J gene TRBJ2-1; 16 bases map to TRBD2. The sequenced material came from peripheral blood. The TCR originated in a man in his 60s with acute or convalescent COVID-19. The chain's CDR3 is CASSPGTSGGAYEQFF. CDR3 nucleotides: TGTGCCAGCAGTCCCGGGACTAGCGGGGGGGCTTATGAGCAGTTCTTC.